The rows below give T cell receptor beta chains drawn from one sample of a study of vaccination and CD4 T cells after COVID-19. Using its own MiXCR run on the PCR reads, TCRdb lists one record per CDR3 protein. The table includes more than 10,000 distinct CDR3 sequences, less than 50% detected once. These receptors are not linked to any known antigen. The sequencing used CD4+ T cells from blood, cultured in vitro, collected after SARS-CoV-2 vaccination. These receptors originate from a human donor who had recovered from COVID-19. Each CDR3 is given with its conserved first and last residue. The D gene is left open where the match is weak. Size is stated for part of the rows, as once, few or many counts, or as a class when the clone is expanded.

d_call,clone_size,j_call,v_call,cdr3_nt,cdr3_aa
NA,NA,TRBJ1-5,TRBV7-2,TGTGCCAGCAGCCCCCGGGGTAGCAATCAGCCCCAGCATTTT,CASSPRGSNQPQHF
NA,few,TRBJ1-5,TRBV7-9,TGTGCCAGCAGCTTCGGATCAGGGAATCAGCCCCAGCATTTT,CASSFGSGNQPQHF
TRBD1,NA,TRBJ1-2,TRBV6-2/TRBV6-3,TGTGCCAGCAGTTACCCACCCGACAGGGTCGCTGGCTACACCTTC,CASSYPPDRVAGYTF
NA,NA,TRBJ1-2,TRBV5-4,TGTGCCAGCAGCTTGGGGCAGAACTATGGCTACACCTTC,CASSLGQNYGYTF
NA,few,TRBJ2-7,TRBV6-2/TRBV6-3,TGTGCCAGCAGCCAGAGGAGGGACGAGCAGTACTTC,CASSQRRDEQYF
NA,NA,TRBJ1-1,TRBV30,TGTGCCTGGAGTAGGGTCAACACTGAAGCTTTCTTT,CAWSRVNTEAFF
TRBD1,NA,TRBJ2-5,TRBV20-1,TGCAGTGCTTCGGACAGGGTGAGGGAGACCCAGTACTTC,CSASDRVRETQYF
TRBD1,NA,TRBJ2-2,TRBV7-9,TGTGCCAGCAGCGGACAGGCGACCGGGGAGCTGTTTTTT,CASSGQATGELFF
TRBD1,NA,TRBJ2-5,TRBV28,TGTGCCAGCAGTGTCACAGGGGGCGGTAAAGAGACCCAGTACTTC,CASSVTGGGKETQYF
NA,NA,TRBJ2-7,TRBV20-1,TGCAGTGCTCGAGGACAGCGCTCCTACGAGCAGTACTTC,CSARGQRSYEQYF
TRBD2,NA,TRBJ2-1,TRBV20-1,TGCAGTGCCAAGGCGGGGGGGCCGGATGAGCAGTTCTTC,CSAKAGGPDEQFF
NA,NA,TRBJ1-1,TRBV5-1,TGCGCCAGCCGCGGACTGACACTTGAAGCTTTCTTT,CASRGLTLEAFF
TRBD1,NA,TRBJ1-5,TRBV12-3/TRBV12-4,TGTGCCAGCAGCCGTACAGGGGGTGGTCAGCCCCAGCATTTT,CASSRTGGGQPQHF
NA,NA,TRBJ1-1,TRBV6-1,TGTGCCAGCAGGGGGGGGGGGTACACTGAAGCTTTCTTT,CASRGGGYTEAFF
TRBD2,NA,TRBJ2-1,TRBV7-9,TGTGCCAGCACACTTGGAGCGGGAGCAGTCTCCTACAATGAGCAGTTCTTC,CASTLGAGAVSYNEQFF
NA,NA,TRBJ1-1,TRBV12-3/TRBV12-4,TGTGCCAGCAGTTTAGGAGGGAGTGCTGAAGCTTTCTTT,CASSLGGSAEAFF
TRBD1,NA,TRBJ1-1,TRBV7-2,TGTGCCAGCAGCTTCGGGACAGTGAACACTGAAGCTTTCTTT,CASSFGTVNTEAFF
NA,NA,TRBJ1-3,TRBV5-6,TGTGCCAGCAGCAGGAGGTCTGGAAACACCATATATTTT,CASSRRSGNTIYF
TRBD2,once,TRBJ2-5,TRBV6-1,TGTGCCAGCAGTGGTGGTGATTCAGCGGGGGGGGAGACCCAGTACTTC,CASSGGDSAGGETQYF
TRBD1,NA,TRBJ2-1,TRBV7-9,TGTGCCAGCAGCTTACCCTCCGACAGGGCGGGCTACAATGAGCAGTTCTTC,CASSLPSDRAGYNEQFF
NA,NA,TRBJ1-6,TRBV7-2,TGTGCCAGCAGCTTATATAGGGGGGGGCAATATAATTCACCCCTCCACTTT,CASSLYRGGQYNSPLHF
TRBD1,NA,TRBJ2-2,TRBV28,TGTGCCAGCAGGCCGGGACAGGGCGGCACCGGGGAGCTGTTTTTT,CASRPGQGGTGELFF
NA,NA,TRBJ1-6,TRBV18,TGTGCCAGCTCACCACCTTTCGACAGGCGCAATTCACCCCTCCACTTT,CASSPPFDRRNSPLHF
NA,NA,TRBJ2-7,TRBV5-1,TGCGCCAGCAGCTTGGACACAGGGCCCTACGAGCAGTATTTC,CASSLDTGPYEQYF
NA,NA,TRBJ1-1,TRBV6-5,TGTGCCAGCAGTTACTCGAGTAAAGGGACGCAGAACACTGAAGCTTTCTTT,CASSYSSKGTQNTEAFF
NA,few,TRBJ1-6,TRBV20-1,TGCAGTGCGCGAGGGACGGTCGATAATTCACCCCTCCACTTT,CSARGTVDNSPLHF
TRBD1,few,TRBJ2-7,TRBV7-2,TGTGCCAGCAGCTTTTACGGACAGGGGAGCTACGAGCAGTACTTC,CASSFYGQGSYEQYF
NA,NA,TRBJ1-5,TRBV20-1,TGCAGTGCTAGACGTCCAGGACCGCGCAATCAGCCCCAGCATTTT,CSARRPGPRNQPQHF
TRBD1,medium-sized,TRBJ1-5,TRBV20-1,TGCAGTGCTAGAGCTTCCACCGGGACAGGGAGCAATCAGCCCCAGCATTTT,CSARASTGTGSNQPQHF
NA,NA,TRBJ1-1,TRBV6-2/TRBV6-3,TGTGCCAGCAGTTACTCACGGGGTCCGGTTAACACTGAAGCTTTCTTT,CASSYSRGPVNTEAFF
TRBD1,NA,TRBJ2-7,TRBV6-1,TGTGCCAGCAGCCGGACAGGGTTCGACGAGCAGTACTTC,CASSRTGFDEQYF
TRBD1,NA,TRBJ1-2,TRBV9,TGTGCCAGCAGCCCCTTCGGGACAGGGGAAAGGGGAGGCTACACCTTC,CASSPFGTGERGGYTF
NA,NA,TRBJ2-7,TRBV7-2,TGTGCCAGCAGCCGAACCTACGAGCAGTACTTC,CASSRTYEQYF
NA,NA,TRBJ1-1,TRBV19,TGTGCCAGTAGTATCCTCTTTACTCCGGGAACTGAAGCTTTCTTT,CASSILFTPGTEAFF
TRBD2,NA,TRBJ2-5,TRBV11-3,TGTGCCAGCAGCTTGTCTAGCGGCCGAAATTTGGGGGGCCAAGAGACCCAGTACTTC,CASSLSSGRNLGGQETQYF
NA,few,TRBJ2-7,TRBV7-9,TGTGCCAGCAGTCTCTGGGGCAAGTCCGGGGAGCAGTACTTC,CASSLWGKSGEQYF
NA,large,TRBJ1-1,TRBV6-1,TGTGCCAGCAGCCAGAATGGGGGCAGGAACACTGAAGCTTTCTTT,CASSQNGGRNTEAFF
TRBD1,once,TRBJ1-2,TRBV7-8,TGTGCCAGCACCATCTCCGGGACAGCTAACTATGGCTACACCTTC,CASTISGTANYGYTF
NA,few,TRBJ1-3,TRBV5-5,TGTGCCAGCAGCCCTGGACAGCCTTACTCTGGAAACACCATATATTTT,CASSPGQPYSGNTIYF
TRBD2,NA,TRBJ2-1,TRBV11-2,TGTGCCAGCAGCTCGCTGACTAGCCGAAATGAGCAGTTCTTC,CASSSLTSRNEQFF
NA,NA,TRBJ1-5,TRBV9,TGTGCCAGCAGCGTAGGGAACAGGCCCAATCAGCCCCAGCATTTT,CASSVGNRPNQPQHF
TRBD1,NA,TRBJ1-5,TRBV19,TGTGCCAGTAGTATAGAACAGGGGGTGTGGAATCAGCCCCAGCATTTT,CASSIEQGVWNQPQHF
TRBD2,NA,TRBJ2-7,TRBV7-2,TGTGCCAGCAGCTTAGCCCCTAGCGGGGGTTACGAGCAGTACTTC,CASSLAPSGGYEQYF
TRBD1,NA,TRBJ1-1,TRBV5-1,TGCGCCAGCAGACTTGCCGGGACAGGTGAAGCTTTCTTT,CASRLAGTGEAFF